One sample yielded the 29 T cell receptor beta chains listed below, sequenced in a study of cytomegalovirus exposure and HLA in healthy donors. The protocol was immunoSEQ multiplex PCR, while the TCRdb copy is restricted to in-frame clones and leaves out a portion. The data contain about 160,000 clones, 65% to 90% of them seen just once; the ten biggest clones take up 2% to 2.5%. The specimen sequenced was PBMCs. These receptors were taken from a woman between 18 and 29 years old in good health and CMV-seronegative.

The CDR3 nucleotides are TGTGCCAGCAGTTACTCGGGCAGTGGTGGAAACACCATATATTTT. Translation: CASSYSGSGGNTIYF. The chain recombines TRBV6-5 with TRBJ1-3, with D unresolved. Trimming took off 0 bases at V and 3 bases at J, with 9 bases between the two ends. Germline-derived CDR1 and CDR2 are MNHEY and SVGAGI. The CDR3 runs to 15 residues.

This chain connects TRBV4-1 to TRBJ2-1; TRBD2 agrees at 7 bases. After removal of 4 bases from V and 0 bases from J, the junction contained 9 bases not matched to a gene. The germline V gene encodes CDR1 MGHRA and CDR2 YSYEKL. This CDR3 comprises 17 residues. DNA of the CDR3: TGCGCCAGCAGCCCCAAACCGGGAGGACACTCCTACAATGAGCAGTTCTTC. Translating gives CASSPKPGGHSYNEQFF.

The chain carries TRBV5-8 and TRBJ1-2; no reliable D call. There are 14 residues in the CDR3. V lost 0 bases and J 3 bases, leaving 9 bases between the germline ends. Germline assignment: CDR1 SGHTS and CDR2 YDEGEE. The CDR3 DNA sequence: TGTGCCAGCAGCTTGGGGCAGGTATACTATGGCTACACCTTC. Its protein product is CASSLGQVYYGYTF.

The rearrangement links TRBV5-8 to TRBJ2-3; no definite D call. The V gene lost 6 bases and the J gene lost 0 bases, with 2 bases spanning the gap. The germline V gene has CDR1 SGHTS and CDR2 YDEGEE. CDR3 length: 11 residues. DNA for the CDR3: TGTGCCAGCACGAGCACAGATACGCAGTATTTT. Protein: CASTSTDTQYF.

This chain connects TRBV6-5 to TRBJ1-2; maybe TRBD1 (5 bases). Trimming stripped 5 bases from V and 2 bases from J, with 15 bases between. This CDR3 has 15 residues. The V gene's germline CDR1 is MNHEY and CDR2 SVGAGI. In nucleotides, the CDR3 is TGTGCCAGCAGTATCGCCGACAGCCCAAACTATGGCTACACCTTC. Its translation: CASSIADSPNYGYTF.

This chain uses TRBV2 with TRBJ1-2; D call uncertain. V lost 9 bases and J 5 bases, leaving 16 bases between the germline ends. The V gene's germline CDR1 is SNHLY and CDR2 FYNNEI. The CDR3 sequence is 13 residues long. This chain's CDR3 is CASGFEGRYGYTF. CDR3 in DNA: TGTGCCAGTGGGTTTGAGGGCCGGTATGGCTACACCTTC.

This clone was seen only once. The CDR3 spells CASSERGFPEAFF. CDR3 DNA: TGTGCCAGCAGTGAACGGGGTTTCCCTGAAGCTTTCTTT. The V call is TRBV25-1, the J call TRBJ1-1; no definite D call. Trimming left V 2 bases short and J 6 bases short, with 10 bases between. The CDR3 is made up of 13 amino acids. Germline lookup yields CDR1 MGHDK and CDR2 SYGVNS.

CDR3 in amino acids: CASSPAIAGDNEQYF. CDR3 DNA: TGTGCCAGCAGCCCCGCCATAGCGGGAGACAACGAGCAGTACTTC. This chain links TRBV7-9 with TRBJ2-7; 9 nucleotides agree with TRBD2. CDR3 length equals 15 residues. Germline V gene lookup returns CDR1 SEHNR and CDR2 FQNEAQ (reference sequence). Germline trimming cut 5 bases from V and 5 bases from J; bases unmatched to any gene: 10.

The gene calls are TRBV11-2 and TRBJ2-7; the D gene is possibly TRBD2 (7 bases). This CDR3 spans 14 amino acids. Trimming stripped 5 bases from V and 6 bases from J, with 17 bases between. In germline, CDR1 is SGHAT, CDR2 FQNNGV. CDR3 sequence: CASSPGGGFVEQYF. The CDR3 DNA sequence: TGTGCCAGCAGCCCGGGGGGCGGGTTCGTCGAGCAGTACTTC.

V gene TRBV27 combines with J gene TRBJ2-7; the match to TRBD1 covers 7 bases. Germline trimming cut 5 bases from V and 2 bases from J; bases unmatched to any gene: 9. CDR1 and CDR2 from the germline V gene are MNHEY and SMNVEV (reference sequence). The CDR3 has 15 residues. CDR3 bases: TGTGCCAGCAGTGTACCGGGACAGCCTCCCTACGAGCAGTACTTC. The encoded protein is CASSVPGQPPYEQYF.

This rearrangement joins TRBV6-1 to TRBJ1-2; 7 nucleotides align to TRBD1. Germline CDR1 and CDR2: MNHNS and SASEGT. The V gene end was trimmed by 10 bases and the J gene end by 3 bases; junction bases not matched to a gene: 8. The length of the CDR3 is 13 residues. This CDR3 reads CAIQYRGDYGYTF. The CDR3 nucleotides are TGTGCCATACAATACAGGGGAGACTATGGCTACACCTTC.

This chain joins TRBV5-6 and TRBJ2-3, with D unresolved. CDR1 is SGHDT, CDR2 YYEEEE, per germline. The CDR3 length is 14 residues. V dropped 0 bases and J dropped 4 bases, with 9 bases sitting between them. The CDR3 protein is CASSLVPPADTQYF. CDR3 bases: TGTGCCAGCAGCTTGGTTCCTCCCGCAGATACGCAGTATTTT.

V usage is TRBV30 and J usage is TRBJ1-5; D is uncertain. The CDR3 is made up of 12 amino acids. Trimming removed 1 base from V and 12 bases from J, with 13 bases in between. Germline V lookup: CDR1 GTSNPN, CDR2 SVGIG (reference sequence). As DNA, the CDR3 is TGTGCCTGGAGTGCACCCGCGACAATCCAGCATTTT. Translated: CAWSAPATIQHF.

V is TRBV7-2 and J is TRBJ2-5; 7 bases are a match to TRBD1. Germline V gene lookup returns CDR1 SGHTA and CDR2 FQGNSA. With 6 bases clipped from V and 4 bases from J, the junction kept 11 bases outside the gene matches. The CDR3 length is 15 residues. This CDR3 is CASSSRQGLGETQYF. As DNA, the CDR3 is TGTGCCAGCAGTTCCCGACAGGGCTTAGGAGAGACCCAGTACTTC.

The CDR3 reads CAIRGQGTDTQYF. In nucleotides, the CDR3 is TGTGCCATCAGGGGACAGGGCACAGATACGCAGTATTTT. V usage is TRBV10-3 and J usage is TRBJ2-3, with 8 bases matching TRBD1. The CDR3 runs to 13 residues. Germline V gives CDR1 ENHRY, CDR2 SYGVKD. With V trimmed by 6 bases and J by 1 base, 0 bases remained unmatched.

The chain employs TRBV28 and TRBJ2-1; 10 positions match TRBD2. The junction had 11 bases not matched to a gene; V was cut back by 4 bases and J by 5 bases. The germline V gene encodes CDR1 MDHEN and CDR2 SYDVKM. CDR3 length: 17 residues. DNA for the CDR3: TGTGCCAGCAGTTCTCCAGCGGGGGGGCCGGCGGACAATGAGCAGTTCTTC. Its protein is CASSSPAGGPADNEQFF.

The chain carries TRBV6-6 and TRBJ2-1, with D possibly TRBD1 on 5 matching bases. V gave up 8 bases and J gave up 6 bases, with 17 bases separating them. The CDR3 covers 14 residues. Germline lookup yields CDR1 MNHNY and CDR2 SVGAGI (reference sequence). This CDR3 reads CASSLREGSNEQFF. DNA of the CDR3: TGTGCCAGCTCTCTCAGGGAAGGAAGCAATGAGCAGTTCTTC.

The CDR3 reads CASSLGNPTSGSYEQYF. The CDR3 bases are TGCGCCAGCAGCTTGGGGAACCCGACTAGCGGGAGCTACGAGCAGTACTTC. This chain connects TRBV5-1 to TRBJ2-7, with 12 nucleotides matching TRBD2. There are 17 residues in the CDR3. Per germline, CDR1 SGHRS and CDR2 YFSETQ. With V trimmed by 0 bases and J by 3 bases, 7 bases remained unmatched.

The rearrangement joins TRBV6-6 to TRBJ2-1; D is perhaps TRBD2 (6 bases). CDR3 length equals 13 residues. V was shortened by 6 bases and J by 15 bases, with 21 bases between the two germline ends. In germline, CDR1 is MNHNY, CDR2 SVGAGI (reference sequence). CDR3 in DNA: TGTGCCAGCAGCCCCTCGGGACTCCCTCTTCCGTTCTTC. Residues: CASSPSGLPLPFF.

DNA of the CDR3: TGTGCCAGCAGTGAGGGGACAGGGCACGGGGAGCTGTTTTTT. This encodes CASSEGTGHGELFF. The chain couples TRBV6-1 to TRBJ2-2, with 9 bases lining up with TRBD1. Germline V gene sequence: CDR1 MNHNS, CDR2 SASEGT. Trimming removed 3 bases from V and 7 bases from J; junction bases left unmatched: 3. The CDR3 sequence is 14 residues long.

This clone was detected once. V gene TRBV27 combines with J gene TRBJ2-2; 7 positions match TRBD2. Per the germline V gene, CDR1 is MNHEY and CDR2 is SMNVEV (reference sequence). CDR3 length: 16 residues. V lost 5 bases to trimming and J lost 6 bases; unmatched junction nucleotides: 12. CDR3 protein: CASSQLNGGGPGELFF. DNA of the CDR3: TGTGCCAGCAGTCAGCTTAATGGGGGAGGGCCCGGGGAGCTGTTTTTT.

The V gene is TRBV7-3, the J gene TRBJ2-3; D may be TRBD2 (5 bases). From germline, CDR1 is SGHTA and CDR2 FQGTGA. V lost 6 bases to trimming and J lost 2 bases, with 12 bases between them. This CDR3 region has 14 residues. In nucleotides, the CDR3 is TGTGCCAGCAGGCGGAGCGGTACCACAGATACGCAGTATTTT. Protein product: CASRRSGTTDTQYF. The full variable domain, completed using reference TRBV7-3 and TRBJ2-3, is GAGVSQTPSNKVTEKGKYVELRCDPISGHTALYWYRQSLGQGPEFLIYFQGTGAADDSGLPNDRFFAVRPEGSVSTLKIQRTERGDSAVYLCASRRSGTTDTQYFGPGTRLTVL.

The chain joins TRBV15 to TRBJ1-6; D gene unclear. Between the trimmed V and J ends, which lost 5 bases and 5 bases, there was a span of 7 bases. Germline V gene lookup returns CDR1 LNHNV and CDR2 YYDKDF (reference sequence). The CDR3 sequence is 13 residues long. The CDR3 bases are TGTGCCACCAGCCGCGGTAATAATTCACCCCTCCACTTT. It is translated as CATSRGNNSPLHF.

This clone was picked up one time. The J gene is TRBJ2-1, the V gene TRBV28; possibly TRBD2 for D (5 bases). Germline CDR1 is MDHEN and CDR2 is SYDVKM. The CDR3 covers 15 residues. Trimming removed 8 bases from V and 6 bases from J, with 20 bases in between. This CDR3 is CASLTRSQRSNEQFF. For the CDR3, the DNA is TGTGCCAGCCTTACTCGTAGTCAGCGGTCCAATGAGCAGTTCTTC.

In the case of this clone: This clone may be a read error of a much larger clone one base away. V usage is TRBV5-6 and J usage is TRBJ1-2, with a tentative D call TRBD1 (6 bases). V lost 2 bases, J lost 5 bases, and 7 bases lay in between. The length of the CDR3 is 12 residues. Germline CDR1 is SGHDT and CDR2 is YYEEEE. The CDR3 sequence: CASSLQGYGYTF. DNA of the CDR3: TGTGCCAGCAGCTTACAGGGTTATGGCTACACCTTC.

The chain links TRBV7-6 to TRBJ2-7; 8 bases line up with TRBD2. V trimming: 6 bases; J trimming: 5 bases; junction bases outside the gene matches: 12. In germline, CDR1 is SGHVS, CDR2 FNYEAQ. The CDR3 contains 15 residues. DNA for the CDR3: TGTGCCAGCAGTCCTGGACTAGCTTACCTCGACGAGCAGTACTTC. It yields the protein CASSPGLAYLDEQYF.

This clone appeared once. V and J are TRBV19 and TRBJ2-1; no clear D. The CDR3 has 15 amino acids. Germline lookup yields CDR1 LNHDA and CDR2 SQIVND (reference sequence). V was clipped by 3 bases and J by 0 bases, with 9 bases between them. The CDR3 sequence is CASSMGSFSYNEQFF. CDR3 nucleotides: TGTGCCAGTAGTATGGGCAGTTTCTCCTACAATGAGCAGTTCTTC.

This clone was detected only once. CDR3 DNA sequence: TGCGCCAGCAGCCAAGCCGGGAGGGGCGTGGATACGCAGTATTTT. It specifies CASSQAGRGVDTQYF. The chain employs TRBV4-3 and TRBJ2-3; 8 bases are a match to TRBD2. The ends lost 1 base at V and 6 bases at J; junction bases unmatched: 6. The CDR3 contains 15 residues. Germline V gives CDR1 LGHNA, CDR2 YSLEER.

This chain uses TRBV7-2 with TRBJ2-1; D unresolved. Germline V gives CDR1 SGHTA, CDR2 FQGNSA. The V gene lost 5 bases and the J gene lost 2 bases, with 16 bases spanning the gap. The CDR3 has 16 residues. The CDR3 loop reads CASSPFTSPPYNEQFF. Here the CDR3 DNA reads TGTGCCAGCAGCCCGTTCACTTCTCCCCCCTACAATGAGCAGTTCTTC.